The clone carrying this T cell receptor beta chain was counted only a few times. Its antigen is unknown. Unique molecular identifiers were added to individual cDNA molecules. TCRdb recomputed calls from the 5' RACE reads with MiXCR, one row per CDR3 protein. The sample has 65,000 to 75,000 distinct CDR3 sequences; under 14% are singletons. These data are taken from a study of early T cells in non-severe SARS-CoV-2 infection. Overall study: Bulk RNA taken from unsorted whole blood was sequenced, leaving chains unpaired.

This CDR3 comprises 14 residues. Germline CDR1 DFQATT, CDR2 SNEGSKA (reference sequence). V gave up 5 bases and J gave up 7 bases; unmatched junction bases: 10. Study results and limitations: Anti-spike CD8 responses were favored in VDJdb matching, and private and CD4 specificities were missed.

This clonotype was obtained from an adult who was a healthcare worker with PCR-confirmed SARS-CoV-2 infection or an uninfected control (not recorded which). Sequenced material: whole blood. The V and J genes are TRBV20-1 and TRBJ2-1, with 8 bases that match TRBD2. CDR3 nucleotides: TGCAGTGCTCCTCAACGGGAGGGTATGAATGAGCAGTTCTTC. It specifies CSAPQREGMNEQFF.